The 18 T cell receptor beta chains below all came from one sample that was sequenced in a study of blood T cell repertoires in COVID-19. Using immunoSEQ multiplex PCR, the repertoire was profiled, and TCRdb retains in-frame clones only, with some absent. This sample has about 170,000 clones, with approximately 82% found just once. Input material: peripheral blood. These receptors all stem from a woman aged 80 or older with acute or convalescent COVID-19.

The chain joins TRBV11-2 to TRBJ1-3, with D perhaps TRBD1 (6 bases). From germline, CDR1 is SGHAT and CDR2 FQNNGV. V lost 5 bases and J lost 0, with 23 bases in between. This CDR3 is built from 19 residues. DNA of the CDR3: TGTGCCAGCAGCCCCCGGACAGTAGGGTGGGTGTCCTCTGGAAACACCATATATTTT. As protein: CASSPRTVGWVSSGNTIYF.

This clone was recorded a few times. This chain joins TRBV19 and TRBJ2-3; 7 nucleotides agree with TRBD1. J lost 5 bases, V lost 4 bases, and 12 bases had no gene match. Germline lookup yields CDR1 LNHDA and CDR2 SQIVND (reference sequence). The CDR3 is 16 amino acids. The CDR3 here is CASSNRQGWAGDTQYF. The CDR3 DNA follows: TGTGCCAGTAGTAACCGACAGGGTTGGGCAGGAGATACGCAGTATTTT.

The CDR3 bases are TGTGCCAGCAGTCCGGGACTAGGAGGCTACGAGCAGTACTTC. Amino acid sequence: CASSPGLGGYEQYF. The chain has TRBV2 and TRBJ2-7; TRBD2 aligns across 8 bases. Germline-derived CDR1 and CDR2 are SNHLY and FYNNEI. V lost 5 bases and J lost 3; bases outside the gene matches: 6. CDR3 length: 14 amino acids. Together with reference TRBV2 and TRBJ2-7, the CDR3 gives the full variable domain: EPEVTQTPSHQVTQMGQEVILRCVPISNHLYFYWYRQILGQKVEFLVSFYNNEISEKSEIFDDQFSVERPDGSNFTLKIRSTKLEDSAMYFCASSPGLGGYEQYFGPGTRLTVT.

The rearrangement uses TRBV11-2 and TRBJ2-7; the D gene is possibly TRBD1 (5 bases). V lost 4 bases, J lost 6 bases, and 13 bases lay in between. The germline V gene encodes CDR1 SGHAT and CDR2 FQNNGV. This CDR3 is built from 13 residues. CDR3 nucleotide sequence: TGTGCCAGCAGCTCTTACGCAGGGTTCGAGCAGTACTTC. It specifies CASSSYAGFEQYF.

The CDR3 DNA reads as TGTGCCAGCAGCTTAGCGTGGGCCTCCTACACTGAAGCTTTCTTT. Protein: CASSLAWASYTEAFF. The chain joins TRBV7-2 to TRBJ1-1; no definite D call. Trimming took off 0 bases at V and 3 bases at J, with 11 bases between the two ends. This CDR3 spans 15 amino acids. CDR1 is SGHTA, CDR2 FQGNSA, per germline.

This rearrangement joins TRBV6-5 to TRBJ1-2; 8 positions match TRBD1. This CDR3 spans 13 amino acids. Per germline, CDR1 MNHEY and CDR2 SVGAGI. J was trimmed by 4 bases and V by 6 bases; bases with no gene match: 4. The CDR3 DNA reads as TGTGCCAGCAGCCTGGACAGGGTCTATGGCTACACCTTC. Translation: CASSLDRVYGYTF.

The chain carries TRBV11-3 and TRBJ2-1; 8 nucleotides line up with TRBD2. J gave up 9 bases and V 5 bases, and 9 bases lay outside the gene matches. This CDR3 has 14 residues. In germline, CDR1 is SGHNT, CDR2 YENEEA. In nucleotides, the CDR3 is TGTGCCAGCAGCGCGTCGACTCTAGCGGGTGAGCAGTTCTTC. Its translation is CASSASTLAGEQFF.

The chain couples TRBV20-1 to TRBJ2-7; tentative D call: TRBD2 (5 bases). With 3 bases removed from V and 5 bases from J, the gap between germline ends came to 17 bases. The CDR3 runs to 14 residues. The germline V gene encodes CDR1 DFQATT and CDR2 SNEGSKA (reference sequence). The CDR3: CSASGLVGVDEQYF. The DNA of the CDR3 is TGCAGTGCTAGTGGACTGGTTGGTGTCGACGAGCAGTACTTC.

The J gene is TRBJ2-7, the V gene TRBV11-2; 11 bases map to TRBD2. The V gene end was trimmed by 5 bases and the J gene end by 2 bases; junction bases not matched to a gene: 2. CDR1 is SGHAT and CDR2 is FQNNGV in the germline V gene. The CDR3 has 14 amino acids. The CDR3 nucleotides are TGTGCCAGCAGCCTGACTAGCGGGACCTACGAGCAGTACTTC. Translating it yields CASSLTSGTYEQYF.

This chain uses TRBV27 with TRBJ2-1; D might be TRBD2 (6 bases). V gave up 4 bases and J gave up 7 bases, with 11 bases separating them. The CDR3 runs to 13 residues. In germline, CDR1 is MNHEY, CDR2 SMNVEV (reference sequence). Here the CDR3 reads CASSSEGYNEQFF. CDR3 DNA: TGTGCCAGCAGTTCGGAGGGTTATAATGAGCAGTTCTTC.

This chain joins TRBV3-1 (or the pseudogene TRBV3-2) and TRBJ1-1, with D possibly matching TRBD1 (5 bases). This CDR3 has 14 amino acids. V was trimmed by 5 bases and J by 1 base, leaving 11 bases between them. Germline V gives CDR1 LGHDT, CDR2 YNNKEL (reference sequence). CDR3 nucleotides: TGTGCCAGCAGCAAAGGCAGGGAGAACACTGAAGCTTTCTTT. It encodes CASSKGRENTEAFF.

CDR3 DNA: TGTGCCAGCTCACCACCGGATGACGCGGGAACTAGCACAGATACGCAGTATTTT. Its protein product is CASSPPDDAGTSTDTQYF. The rearrangement joins TRBV18 to TRBJ2-3; D may be TRBD2 (6 bases). Trimming cost V 0 bases and J 0 bases, with 16 bases left between them. The germline gives CDR1 KGHSH, CDR2 LQKENI. CDR3 size: 18 residues. Looking up the rest from reference TRBV18 and TRBJ2-3 gives the full variable domain: NAGVMQNPRHLVRRRGQEARLRCSPMKGHSHVYWYRQLPEEGLKFMVYLQKENIIDESGMPKERFSAEFPKEGPSILRIQQVVRGDSAAYFCASSPPDDAGTSTDTQYFGPGTRLTVL.

This sequence joins TRBV4-1 and TRBJ2-3; weak D call: TRBD2 (6 bases). This CDR3 is 16 amino acids long. Trimming left V 0 bases short and J 1 base short, with 11 bases between. CDR1 and CDR2 from the germline V gene are MGHRA and YSYEKL. The CDR3 sequence: CASSQEGLRGTDTQYF. In DNA form, the CDR3 reads TGCGCCAGCAGCCAAGAGGGACTTCGGGGCACAGATACGCAGTATTTT.

V usage is TRBV29-1 and J usage is TRBJ2-5, with D possibly matching TRBD1 (6 bases). Per the germline V gene, CDR1 is SQVTM and CDR2 is ANQGSEA. V was shortened by 6 bases and J by 5 bases, with 10 bases between the two germline ends. The CDR3 runs 11 residues. The CDR3 DNA reads TGCAGCGTGGTCGACAGGGAGACCCAGTACTTC. Protein sequence: CSVVDRETQYF.

The genes are TRBV7-8 and TRBJ2-1; 14 positions match TRBD2. The V and J ends lost 5 bases and 1 base, in that order; junction bases with no gene match: 4. CDR1 and CDR2 (germline): SGHVS, FQNEAQ. The CDR3 spans 17 residues. The CDR3 DNA sequence: TGTGCCAGCAGCCACGGACTAGCGGGAGGATCCTACAATGAGCAGTTCTTC. Protein: CASSHGLAGGSYNEQFF. Drawing the rest from reference TRBV7-8 and TRBJ2-1, the complete variable domain is GAGVSQSPRYKVAKRGQDVALRCDPISGHVSLFWYQQALGQGPEFLTYFQNEAQLDKSGLPSDRFFAERPEGSVSTLKIQRTQQEDSAVYLCASSHGLAGGSYNEQFFGPGTRLTVL.

This CDR3 is CASSPYRGLGYGYTF. The DNA of the CDR3 is TGTGCCAGCAGTCCCTACAGGGGGTTGGGCTATGGCTACACCTTC. The chain is built from TRBV6-5 and TRBJ1-2; 8 nucleotides agree with TRBD1. From germline, CDR1 is MNHEY and CDR2 SVGAGI. V trimming: 5 bases; J trimming: 4 bases; junction bases outside the gene matches: 9. This CDR3 contains 15 residues.

The rearrangement uses TRBV6-5 and TRBJ1-2; 9 nucleotides match TRBD1. V dropped 8 bases and J dropped 4; count of bases not matched to a gene: 8. From germline, CDR1 is MNHEY and CDR2 SVGAGI. The CDR3 contains 14 residues. The CDR3 sequence: CASSFRDRVYGYTF. The DNA of the CDR3 is TGTGCCAGCTCTTTCCGGGACAGGGTCTATGGCTACACCTTC.

There are a few counts of this clone. The gene calls are TRBV6-5 and TRBJ1-1; D call uncertain. Trimming took off 0 bases at V and 7 bases at J, with 6 bases between the two ends. This CDR3 is 12 amino acids long. Germline values: CDR1 MNHEY, CDR2 SVGAGI. CDR3 nucleotide sequence: TGTGCCAGCAGTTACTCGGCAGATGAAGCTTTCTTT. Translation gives CASSYSADEAFF.